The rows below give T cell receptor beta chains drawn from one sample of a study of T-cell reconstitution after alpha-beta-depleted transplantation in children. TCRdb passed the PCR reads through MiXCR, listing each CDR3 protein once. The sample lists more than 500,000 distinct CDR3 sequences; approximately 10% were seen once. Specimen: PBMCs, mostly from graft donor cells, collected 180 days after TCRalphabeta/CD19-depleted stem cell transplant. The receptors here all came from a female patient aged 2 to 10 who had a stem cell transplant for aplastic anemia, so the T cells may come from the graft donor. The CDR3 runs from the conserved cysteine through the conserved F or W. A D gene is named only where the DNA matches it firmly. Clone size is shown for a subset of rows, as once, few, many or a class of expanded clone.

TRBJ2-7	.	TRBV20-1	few	CSASLLYEQYF	TGCAGTGCTTCCCTACTCTACGAGCAGTACTTC
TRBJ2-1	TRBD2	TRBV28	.	CASSASGRDEHFF	TGTGCCAGCAGCGCTAGCGGGAGGGATGAGCACTTCTTC
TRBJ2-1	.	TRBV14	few	CASSQDRRSSIYNEQFF	TGTGCCAGCAGCCAAGATCGGAGGAGCTCCATCTACAATGAGCAGTTCTTC
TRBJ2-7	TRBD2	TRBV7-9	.	CAGAGGLSYEQYF	TGTGCCGGAGCGGGAGGCCTCTCCTACGAGCAGTACTTC
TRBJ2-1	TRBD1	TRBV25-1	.	CASTEGARNEQFF	TGTGCCAGCACTGAGGGGGCGCGGAATGAGCAGTTCTTC
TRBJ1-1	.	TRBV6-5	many	CASSYSQGHTEAFF	TGTGCCAGCAGTTACTCGCAGGGCCACACTGAAGCTTTCTTT
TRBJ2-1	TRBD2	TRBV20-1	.	CSASANPEASGIYEQFF	TGCAGTGCTAGCGCGAACCCGGAAGCTAGCGGGATATATGAGCAGTTCTTC
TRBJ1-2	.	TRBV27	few	CASSFERLNYGYTF	TGTGCCAGCAGTTTCGAACGGTTAAACTATGGCTACACCTTC
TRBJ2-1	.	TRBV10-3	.	CAISEASVPYNEQFF	TGTGCCATCAGCGAAGCTTCGGTCCCTTACAATGAGCAGTTCTTC
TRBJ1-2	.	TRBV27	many	CASSFGREEGYTF	TGTGCCAGCAGTTTCGGGCGCGAGGAGGGCTACACCTTC